The 21 T cell receptor beta chains presented below share a single source sample, sequenced in a study of memory CD4+ T cells and cytomegalovirus serostatus. The protocol was immunoSEQ multiplex PCR, while the TCRdb copy is restricted to in-frame clones and leaves out a portion. The repertoire holds 35,000 to 45,000 clones, about 85% seen once, with 0.65% to 0.85% in the top ten. Single viable CD3+CD4+CD8-CD45RO+ cells were sorted as the memory CD4+ T cells. The specimen sequenced was memory CD4+ T cells from blood. The receptors were gathered from an adult in good health and CMV-seronegative.

The rearrangement joins TRBV10-3 to TRBJ2-4; D possibly matches TRBD1 or TRBD2 (6 bases each). Between the trimmed V and J ends, which lost 6 bases and 5 bases, there was a span of 20 bases. CDR1 is ENHRY and CDR2 is SYGVKD in the germline V gene. The CDR3 covers 16 residues. The chain's CDR3 is CAISPGGTKTENIQYF. The DNA for the CDR3 is TGTGCCATCAGCCCCGGCGGGACAAAGACCGAAAACATTCAGTACTTC.

The chain carries TRBV18 and TRBJ1-1, with a weak D call TRBD1 (5 bases). This CDR3 region has 13 residues. V lost 5 bases and J lost 7, with 14 bases in between. The V gene's germline CDR1 is KGHSH and CDR2 LQKENI. The CDR3 DNA is TGTGCCAGCTCAGAAGGTTCAGGGTTTGAAGCTTTCTTT. This codes for CASSEGSGFEAFF.

This sequence joins TRBV5-6 and TRBJ2-7; D is possibly TRBD1 (5 bases). CDR1 is SGHDT, CDR2 YYEEEE, per germline. CDR3 size: 16 residues. V lost 4 bases and J 3 bases, leaving 20 bases between the germline ends. CDR3 residues: CASSLGQAGRLYEQYF. Written as DNA, the CDR3 is TGTGCCAGCAGCCTGGGGCAGGCAGGCCGGCTCTACGAGCAGTACTTC.

The chain is built from TRBV9 and TRBJ1-6; TRBD1 matches at 7 bases. CDR3 length: 11 residues. Germline CDR1 SGDLS, CDR2 YYNGEE. The trim removed 3 bases at V and 16 bases at J, leaving 4 bases unmatched. CDR3 amino acids: CASSEGQALHF. DNA of the CDR3: TGTGCCAGCAGCGAAGGACAGGCACTCCACTTT.

The V call is TRBV7-6, the J call TRBJ2-2, with a tentative D call TRBD1 (6 bases). The V gene's germline CDR1 is SGHVS and CDR2 FNYEAQ. The V end lost 5 bases, the J end lost 0 bases, and 13 bases lay between the germline ends. This CDR3 is built from 16 residues. The DNA of the CDR3 is TGTGCCAGCAGCCTAGAACAGGGCTCGAACACCGGGGAGCTGTTTTTT. Residues: CASSLEQGSNTGELFF.

The chain has TRBV4-1 and TRBJ2-5; TRBD2 might be the D (5 bases). With 0 bases removed from V and 5 bases from J, the gap between germline ends came to 16 bases. The CDR3 is made up of 16 amino acids. Germline V gene data show CDR1 as MGHRA and CDR2 as YSYEKL. CDR3 sequence (DNA): TGCGCCAGCAGCCAAGATCCCCCCCCGGGGAAGGAGACCCAGTACTTC. This codes for CASSQDPPPGKETQYF.

The chain links TRBV27 to TRBJ2-2; D is ambiguous. CDR1 MNHEY and CDR2 SMNVEV come from the germline V gene (reference sequence). The CDR3 totals 16 residues. The V gene lost 6 bases and the J gene lost 0 bases, with 14 bases spanning the gap. DNA of the CDR3: TGTGCCAGCAGCCCAACAGCAATCGCGAACACCGGGGAGCTGTTTTTT. Its translation is CASSPTAIANTGELFF.

This clone was picked up a small number of times. The chain couples TRBV6-1 to TRBJ2-7; 7 bases fit TRBD2. After removal of 6 bases from V and 1 base from J, the junction contained 9 bases not matched to a gene. Germline CDR1 MNHNS, CDR2 SASEGT. This CDR3 comprises 15 residues. The CDR3 bases are TGTGCCAGCAGGTGGGAGGGTTTGGGGTCCTACGAGCAGTACTTC. As protein: CASRWEGLGSYEQYF.

V usage is TRBV4-3 and J usage is TRBJ1-3, with D possibly matching TRBD1 (5 bases). This CDR3 region has 13 residues. Germline CDR1 LGHNA, CDR2 YSLEER. The germline V and J ends were trimmed by 3 bases and 8 bases, with 11 bases remaining between them. CDR3 region: CASSQGRLDTIYF. The CDR3 DNA follows: TGCGCCAGCAGCCAGGGACGATTGGACACCATATATTTT.

This clone has only a few counts. The V and J genes are TRBV19 and TRBJ2-7; D not resolved. This CDR3 has 16 amino acids. From germline, CDR1 is LNHDA and CDR2 SQIVND (reference sequence). The germline V and J ends were trimmed by 5 bases and 0 bases, with 17 bases remaining between them. CDR3 DNA sequence: TGTGCCAGTAGTTCCCTGTGGGCGGAGAGCTCCTACGAGCAGTACTTC. Translating it yields CASSSLWAESSYEQYF.

The rearrangement uses TRBV27 and TRBJ2-7, with unresolved D. The V gene's germline CDR1 is MNHEY and CDR2 SMNVEV (reference sequence). This CDR3 spans 12 amino acids. The V gene lost 6 bases and the J gene lost 4 bases, with 10 bases spanning the gap. The CDR3 DNA is TGTGCCAGCAGGCCTACTGGTTACGAGCAGTACTTC. Translated, it gives CASRPTGYEQYF.

V usage is TRBV27 and J usage is TRBJ2-7, with 13 positions matching TRBD2. J lost 9 bases, V lost 0 bases, and 5 bases had no gene match. In germline, CDR1 is MNHEY, CDR2 SMNVEV (reference sequence). The length of the CDR3 is 15 residues. CDR3 residues: CASSLSTSGGARQYF. As DNA, the CDR3 is TGTGCCAGCAGTTTATCCACTAGCGGGGGGGCCCGGCAGTACTTC.

The chain carries TRBV5-1 and TRBJ2-7; TRBD1 is a possible D gene (6 bases). The CDR3 loop spans 14 amino acids. CDR1 SGHRS and CDR2 YFSETQ come from the germline V gene. Trimming removed 6 bases from V and 1 base from J, with 14 bases in between. CDR3 coding DNA: TGCGCCAGCAATCAGGAAGGGGGTTCCTACGAGCAGTACTTC. Translation gives CASNQEGGSYEQYF.

The chain recombines TRBV7-9 with TRBJ1-6; D is uncertain. V was clipped by 5 bases and J by 14 bases, with 10 bases between them. The CDR3 covers 11 residues. Germline lookup yields CDR1 SEHNR and CDR2 FQNEAQ (reference sequence). DNA of the CDR3: TGTGCCAGCAGCGCTAAGGAAACCCTCCACTTT. Its protein is CASSAKETLHF.

The rearrangement uses TRBV29-1 and TRBJ2-2; D gene ambiguous. Germline CDR1 reads SQVTM; CDR2 reads ANQGSEA. The CDR3 spans 11 residues. V dropped 4 bases and J dropped 2 bases, with 2 bases sitting between them. The CDR3 region is CSVGNTGELFF. CDR3 in DNA: TGCAGCGTTGGCAACACCGGGGAGCTGTTTTTT.

The chain employs TRBV7-2 and TRBJ1-2; a weak D match, TRBD1 (5 bases). The CDR3 extends over 14 amino acids. The V gene's germline CDR1 is SGHTA and CDR2 FQGNSA. V was trimmed by 1 base and J by 2 bases, leaving 8 bases between them. DNA of the CDR3: TGTGCCAGCAGCTTAGATCGGGGGAACTATGGCTACACCTTC. Protein sequence: CASSLDRGNYGYTF.

The chain carries TRBV14 and TRBJ1-2; D is unclear. Trimming removed 3 bases at V and 7 bases at J, with 9 bases between. CDR1 is SGHDN and CDR2 is FVKESK in the germline V gene. The CDR3 contains 12 residues. The CDR3 region has the DNA TGTGCCAGCAGCCAGGGAGTGGGTGGCTACACCTTC. Translated: CASSQGVGGYTF.

The chain uses TRBV7-2 and TRBJ1-1; D remains unclear. This CDR3 contains 15 residues. The V gene lost 3 bases and the J gene lost 5 bases, with 16 bases spanning the gap. Germline V gene sequence: CDR1 SGHTA, CDR2 FQGNSA. The CDR3 DNA reads TGTGCCAGCAGCTTTCGGGGAGGCTTGGTAACTGAAGCTTTCTTT. It specifies CASSFRGGLVTEAFF.

The rearrangement links TRBV11-3 to TRBJ2-3; D is possibly TRBD2 (6 bases). Germline V CDR1 and CDR2: SGHNT, YENEEA. The CDR3 spans 16 residues. V was cut by 2 bases and J by 0 bases, with 12 bases left in between. The CDR3 region has the DNA TGTGCCAGCAGCTTAAAGGTCGGGACTAGCACAGATACGCAGTATTTT. Its protein is CASSLKVGTSTDTQYF.

The rearrangement links TRBV5-1 to TRBJ1-2; a possible D gene is TRBD1 (6 bases). Trimming stripped 3 bases from V and 4 bases from J, with 13 bases between. Germline values: CDR1 SGHRS, CDR2 YFSETQ. The CDR3 consists of 14 residues. CDR3 sequence (DNA): TGCGCCAGCAGCTCGGGGGGGACAACCTATGGCTACACCTTC. It specifies CASSSGGTTYGYTF.

This chain joins TRBV30 and TRBJ1-2; 12 nucleotides line up with TRBD1. J was trimmed by 4 bases and V by 1 base; bases with no gene match: 4. Looked up from germline, CDR1 is GTSNPN and CDR2 is SVGIG (reference sequence). The CDR3 runs to 15 residues. The CDR3 spells CAWSGDRGRGYGYTF. The CDR3 coding sequence is TGTGCCTGGAGTGGGGACAGGGGGCGAGGCTATGGCTACACCTTC.